The 16 T cell receptor beta chains below come from one sample, sequenced in a study of T cells in Graves' hyperthyroidism and ophthalmopathy. TCR beta CDR3 sequences were amplified from RNA transcripts. An initial round of RT-PCR targeting the TCR CDR3 relied on the HTBI primer set. TCRdb re-called the multiplex PCR reads with MiXCR, one entry per CDR3 protein. Of 620,000 or so distinct CDR3 sequences listed, around 13% are singletons. Sequencing input: blood. The receptors were sampled from a woman between 45 and 65 years old with Graves' ophthalmopathy.

The V and J genes are TRBV11-2 and TRBJ2-1; the D gene is possibly TRBD1 (5 bases). This CDR3 spans 14 amino acids. The V end was cut by 0 bases, the J end by 9 bases, with 12 bases between. The V gene's germline CDR1 is SGHAT and CDR2 FQNNGV. The CDR3 DNA follows: TGTGCCAGCAGCTTAGATCCAGGCCAGGGTGAGCAGTTCTTC. Translation gives CASSLDPGQGEQFF. Full variable domain (missing parts from reference TRBV11-2 and TRBJ2-1): EAGVAQSPRYKIIEKRQSVAFWCNPISGHATLYWYQQILGQGPKLLIQFQNNGVVDDSQLPKDRFSAERLKGVDSTLKIQPAKLEDSAVYLCASSLDPGQGEQFFGPGTRLTVL.

This chain joins TRBV19 and TRBJ2-7; D is perhaps TRBD1 (6 bases). Trimming removed 5 bases at V and 2 bases at J, with 16 bases between. The CDR3 totals 15 residues. CDR1 is LNHDA and CDR2 is SQIVND in the germline V gene (reference sequence). The CDR3 nucleotides read TGTGCCAGTAGTGTCCAGGGGAGTGTCGCCTACGAGCAGTACTTC. This translates into CASSVQGSVAYEQYF. The full variable domain, its missing parts supplied by reference TRBV19 and TRBJ2-7, is DGGITQSPKYLFRKEGQNVTLSCEQNLNHDAMYWYRQDPGQGLRLIYYSQIVNDFQKGDIAEGYSVSREKKESFPLTVTSAQKNPTAFYLCASSVQGSVAYEQYFGPGTRLTVT.

This clonotype was observed at least ten times. In DNA form, the CDR3 reads TGCAGTGCTACGACGGACTGGAACAATGAGCAGTTCTTC. Translation: CSATTDWNNEQFF. The rearrangement joins TRBV20-1 to TRBJ2-1; D perhaps matches TRBD2 (5 bases). The CDR3 is 13 residues long. Germline V gene data show CDR1 as DFQATT and CDR2 as SNEGSKA (reference sequence). Trimming removed 4 bases at V and 5 bases at J, with 12 bases between.

V usage is TRBV30 and J usage is TRBJ1-1, with D perhaps matching TRBD1 (5 bases). The CDR3 has 15 amino acids. V was pared by 7 bases and J by 6 bases, with 24 bases between. CDR1 and CDR2 from the germline V gene are GTSNPN and SVGIG (reference sequence). CDR3 loop: CASPKGPGREAEAFF. The CDR3 DNA is TGTGCCTCCCCAAAGGGGCCAGGGAGGGAGGCTGAAGCTTTCTTT. Complete variable domain (other parts from reference TRBV30 and TRBJ1-1): SQTIHQWPATLVQPVGSPLSLECTVEGTSNPNLYWYRQAAGRGLQLLFYSVGIGQISSEVPQNLSASRPQDRQFILSSKKLLLSDSGFYLCASPKGPGREAEAFFGQGTRLTVV.

The V call is TRBV12-5, the J call TRBJ2-5; D unresolved. The germline CDR1 and CDR2 sequences are LGHNT and FRNRAP. This CDR3 has 12 amino acids. Trimming shortened V by 3 bases and J by 5 bases, and 7 bases separated the two germline ends. CDR3: CASGFSRETQYF. CDR3 coding DNA: TGTGCTAGTGGTTTTTCGCGGGAGACCCAGTACTTC.

This clonotype was counted ten times or more. V usage is TRBV5-1 and J usage is TRBJ1-2, with D possibly TRBD1 on 5 matching bases. CDR3 size: 13 residues. Germline V gene lookup returns CDR1 SGHRS and CDR2 YFSETQ. V was shortened by 0 bases and J by 9 bases, with 12 bases between the two germline ends. As DNA, the CDR3 is TGCGCCAGCAGCTTGGGGGACGTTAAGAGCTACACCTTC. It codes for CASSLGDVKSYTF.

In its sample, this clonotype was seen many times. This rearrangement joins TRBV28 to TRBJ2-2; no firm D call. Germline V gene data show CDR1 as MDHEN and CDR2 as SYDVKM. The CDR3 contains 14 residues. Trimming shortened V by 3 bases and J by 1 base, and 6 bases separated the two germline ends. The CDR3: CASSFFGNTGELFF. Here the CDR3 DNA reads TGTGCCAGCAGTTTTTTCGGGAACACCGGGGAGCTGTTTTTT.

This clonotype was observed a few times. CDR3 sequence reads: CASSQDGNGDLNEQFF. DNA for the CDR3: TGCGCCAGCAGCCAAGACGGCAACGGGGACCTAAATGAGCAGTTCTTC. This chain uses TRBV4-3 with TRBJ2-1; D is possibly TRBD1 or TRBD2 (5 bases each). Per germline, CDR1 LGHNA and CDR2 YSLEER. Trimming removed 0 bases from V and 7 bases from J, with 16 bases in between. This CDR3 has 16 residues.

This clonotype was counted only a few times. In this CDR3 the conserved last residue, phenylalanine or tryptophan, is missing, so a read error is likely. The V call is TRBV5-4, the J call TRBJ1-1; 7 bases agree with TRBD1. V trimming: 3 bases; J trimming: 1 base; junction bases outside the gene matches: 3. The CDR3 is 14 amino acids. Germline-derived CDR1 and CDR2 are SGHNT and YYREEE (reference sequence). CDR3 nucleotide sequence: TGTGCCAGCAGCTCAACAGGGGAGAACACTGAAGCTTTCCTT. Its translation: CASSSTGENTEAFL.

This clonotype has ten or more counts. The rearrangement joins TRBV5-1 to TRBJ2-1; D is perhaps TRBD1 or TRBD2 (5 bases each). V was clipped by 7 bases and J by 2 bases, with 13 bases between them. The CDR3 is 14 amino acids. Germline V gives CDR1 SGHRS, CDR2 YFSETQ. In DNA, the CDR3 is TGCGCCAGCTGCCTTGGGACGGCCTACAATGAGCAGTTCTTC. Protein: CASCLGTAYNEQFF. The variable domain in full, with the rest retrieved from reference TRBV5-1 and TRBJ2-1, is KAGVTQTPRYLIKTRGQQVTLSCSPISGHRSVSWYQQTPGQGLQFLFEYFSETQRNKGNFPGRFSGRQFSNSRSEMNVSTLELGDSALYLCASCLGTAYNEQFFGPGTRLTVL.

This clonotype was found many times. This chain connects TRBV6-1 to TRBJ2-7, with 10 bases lining up with TRBD2. Germline lookup yields CDR1 MNHNS and CDR2 SASEGT. The CDR3 runs to 15 residues. Unmatched junction bases numbered 9, after V lost 5 bases and J lost 5 bases. The CDR3 DNA reads as TGTGCCAGCAGTACTGAGCGGGAGGGCCGCCACGAGCAGTACTTC. As protein: CASSTEREGRHEQYF.

This clonotype appeared many times. The J gene is TRBJ2-3, the V gene TRBV7-2; 13 bases agree with TRBD2. This CDR3 spans 15 amino acids. After removal of 6 bases from V and 3 bases from J, the junction contained 3 bases not matched to a gene. CDR1 and CDR2 from the germline V gene are SGHTA and FQGNSA. CDR3 DNA: TGTGCCAGCAGACTAGCGGGAGGGCCTACAGATACGCAGTATTTT. Translating it yields CASRLAGGPTDTQYF.

The gene calls are TRBV5-6 and TRBJ2-2, with 9 bases fitting TRBD1. The ends lost 3 bases at V and 6 bases at J; junction bases unmatched: 6. Germline V gene lookup returns CDR1 SGHDT and CDR2 YYEEEE. This CDR3 has 15 residues. This CDR3 is CASSSPGTGPGELFF. DNA of the CDR3: TGTGCCAGCAGCTCTCCCGGGACAGGGCCCGGGGAGCTGTTTTTT.

This clonotype was seen ten or more times. CDR3 in DNA: TGCAGTGCTAGAGATTTGGACACTGAAGCTTTCTTT. Amino acid sequence: CSARDLDTEAFF. The rearrangement uses TRBV20-1 and TRBJ1-1; unclear D gene. This CDR3 has 12 residues. The V and J ends lost 0 bases and 3 bases respectively, with 5 bases between them. From germline, CDR1 is DFQATT and CDR2 SNEGSKA (reference sequence).

This clonotype was picked up many times. The chain links TRBV27 to TRBJ1-6; tentative D call: TRBD1 (5 bases). The CDR3 is 16 residues long. V was shortened by 3 bases and J by 0 bases, with 9 bases between the two germline ends. From germline, CDR1 is MNHEY and CDR2 SMNVEV (reference sequence). The CDR3: CASSLQGPSYNSPLHF. The CDR3 nucleotides are TGTGCCAGCAGTTTGCAGGGCCCCTCCTATAATTCACCCCTCCACTTT.

In this sample, this clonotype turned up many times. The chain joins TRBV5-1 to TRBJ2-7, with D uncertain. There are 13 residues in the CDR3. The germline CDR1 and CDR2 sequences are SGHRS and YFSETQ. V lost 2 bases, J lost 4 bases, and 10 bases lay in between. The CDR3 nucleotides read TGCGCCAGCAGCTTCGAAGGCCGTTACGAGCAGTACTTC. This gives the protein CASSFEGRYEQYF.